Below, 5 T cell receptor beta chains from the same sample are listed, as sequenced in a study of shared clonotypes between healthy human individuals. The data were produced by immunoSEQ multiplex PCR, yet TCRdb's version contains in-frame clones alone and is incomplete. The profile shows about 960,000 clones, roughly 72% of them singletons. Specimen: memory CD4+ T cells sorted from blood. Stated subset: CD45RA-negative fraction. Source of these receptors: a man between 18 and 29 years old in good health.

This clone was seen a few times. V usage is TRBV5-1 and J usage is TRBJ2-3, with 7 bases lining up with TRBD2. With V trimmed by 1 base and J by 2 bases, 7 bases remained unmatched. Per germline, CDR1 SGHRS and CDR2 YFSETQ. This CDR3 comprises 16 residues. The CDR3 loop is CASSLSGRGVTDTQYF. CDR3 nucleotides: TGCGCCAGCAGCTTGTCCGGACGGGGGGTCACAGATACGCAGTATTTT.

The CDR3: CASRDRHNYGYTF. For the CDR3, the DNA is TGTGCCAGCAGGGACAGACATAACTATGGCTACACCTTC. The chain recombines TRBV6-6 with TRBJ1-2; weak D call: TRBD1 (6 bases). The V end was cut by 6 bases, the J end by 1 base, with 9 bases between. This CDR3 spans 13 amino acids. Germline V CDR1 and CDR2: MNHNY, SVGAGI (reference sequence).

The chain couples TRBV4-1 to TRBJ1-3, with D perhaps matching TRBD1 (6 bases). This CDR3 is built from 17 residues. With 2 bases removed from V and 5 bases from J, the gap between germline ends came to 19 bases. Germline V gene sequence: CDR1 MGHRA, CDR2 YSYEKL. CDR3 DNA sequence: TGCGCCAGCAGCCAATTTTCTTCTATGGGGGACAGAAACACCATATATTTT. It codes for CASSQFSSMGDRNTIYF.

The chain has TRBV4-3 and TRBJ2-7; 9 bases are a match to TRBD2. This CDR3 is 15 amino acids long. The germline CDR1 and CDR2 sequences are LGHNA and YSLEER. Trimming removed 0 bases from V and 6 bases from J; junction bases left unmatched: 6. The CDR3 DNA sequence: TGCGCCAGCAGCCAAGATTGGCGGGAGGGCCGCGAGCAGTACTTC. It codes for CASSQDWREGREQYF.

The chain combines TRBV5-1 with TRBJ2-3; 10 nucleotides line up with TRBD2. Germline CDR1 SGHRS, CDR2 YFSETQ. This CDR3 has 16 amino acids. V trimming: 4 bases; J trimming: 2 bases; junction bases outside the gene matches: 7. This CDR3 reads CASSRGTSDTTDTQYF. The CDR3 coding sequence is TGCGCCAGCAGCAGAGGGACTAGCGACACCACAGATACGCAGTATTTT.